Shown below are 8 T cell receptor beta chains from a single sample sequenced in a study of vaccination and CD4 T cells after COVID-19. Researchers used the Oncomine TCR Beta short-read assay to sequence DNA from cultured CD4+ T cells. Using its own MiXCR run on the PCR reads, TCRdb lists one record per CDR3 protein. The sample has fewer than 20,000 distinct CDR3 sequences, over 45% seen once. Treatment in this sample: approximately nine-day PBMC culture with coronavirus spike peptide pools or control peptides (ViraFEST assay). For these receptors, no antigen is known. The sample comprised CD4+ T cells from blood, cultured in vitro. The receptors here all came from a human donor who had recovered from COVID-19.

The chain carries TRBV20-1 and TRBJ1-1; the D is unclear. The germline V gene encodes CDR1 DFQATT and CDR2 SNEGSKA (reference sequence). The V end lost 2 bases, the J end lost 0 bases, and 7 bases lay between the germline ends. The CDR3 extends over 13 amino acids. CDR3 sequence (DNA): TGCAGTGCTAGACCCCCGATGAACACTGAAGCTTTCTTT. As protein: CSARPPMNTEAFF.

This clonotype is medium-sized within its sample. CDR3 sequence reads: CASSEDYGYTF. DNA of the CDR3: TGTGCCAGCAGTGAGGACTATGGCTACACCTTC. This chain connects TRBV6-1 to TRBJ1-2; D is undetermined. Germline assignment: CDR1 MNHNS and CDR2 SASEGT. V was clipped by 3 bases and J by 3 bases, with 2 bases between them. This CDR3 is built from 11 residues.

The rearrangement links TRBV7-9 to TRBJ2-7; D is ambiguous. Germline V lookup: CDR1 SEHNR, CDR2 FQNEAQ (reference sequence). V was trimmed by 2 bases and J by 0 bases, leaving 17 bases between them. The CDR3 is 17 amino acids. The CDR3 is CASSLLRPSFLSYEQYF. DNA for the CDR3: TGTGCCAGCAGCTTACTTCGTCCCAGTTTCCTCTCCTACGAGCAGTACTTC.

The J gene is TRBJ1-1, the V gene TRBV6-5, with 7 bases identical to TRBD1. The CDR3 consists of 15 residues. The V and J ends lost 4 bases and 2 bases, in that order; junction bases with no gene match: 7. Germline V gives CDR1 MNHEY, CDR2 SVGAGI. CDR3 coding DNA: TGTGCCAGCAGTTCCCCCGGGACAGCCAACACTGAAGCTTTCTTT. Amino acid sequence: CASSSPGTANTEAFF.

This clonotype has a handful of counts. The V and J genes are TRBV10-3 and TRBJ1-1; D ambiguous. Germline V gene data show CDR1 as ENHRY and CDR2 as SYGVKD. The V and J ends lost 4 bases and 3 bases respectively, with 9 bases between them. The CDR3 runs 13 residues. CDR3 nucleotides: TGTGCCATCAGTGGACAAGTGGACACTGAAGCTTTCTTT. It translates to CAISGQVDTEAFF.

The chain carries TRBV6-2 or TRBV6-3 and TRBJ2-5, with D possibly matching TRBD1 (6 bases). The CDR3 extends over 12 amino acids. Germline V gives CDR1 MNHEY, CDR2 SVGEGT. Trimming cost V 4 bases and J 4 bases, with 7 bases left between them. CDR3 protein: CASSSRGETQYF. DNA of the CDR3: TGTGCCAGCAGTTCCAGGGGAGAGACCCAGTACTTC.

The chain joins TRBV20-1 to TRBJ2-5, with 10 bases that match TRBD2. Germline loops: CDR1 DFQATT, CDR2 SNEGSKA (reference sequence). The CDR3 contains 16 residues. Unmatched junction bases numbered 11, after V lost 3 bases and J lost 4 bases. CDR3 protein: CSASTTSGPVIETQYF. The CDR3 region has the DNA TGCAGTGCTAGCACGACTAGCGGGCCGGTGATAGAGACCCAGTACTTC.

The rearrangement uses TRBV6-5 and TRBJ1-6, with D tentatively TRBD1 (5 bases). Per germline, CDR1 MNHEY and CDR2 SVGAGI. The germline V and J ends were trimmed by 0 bases and 7 bases, with 10 bases remaining between them. This CDR3 region has 15 residues. The CDR3 here is CASSYSRDGNSPLHF. The CDR3 DNA follows: TGTGCCAGCAGTTACTCGAGGGACGGGAATTCACCCCTCCACTTT.